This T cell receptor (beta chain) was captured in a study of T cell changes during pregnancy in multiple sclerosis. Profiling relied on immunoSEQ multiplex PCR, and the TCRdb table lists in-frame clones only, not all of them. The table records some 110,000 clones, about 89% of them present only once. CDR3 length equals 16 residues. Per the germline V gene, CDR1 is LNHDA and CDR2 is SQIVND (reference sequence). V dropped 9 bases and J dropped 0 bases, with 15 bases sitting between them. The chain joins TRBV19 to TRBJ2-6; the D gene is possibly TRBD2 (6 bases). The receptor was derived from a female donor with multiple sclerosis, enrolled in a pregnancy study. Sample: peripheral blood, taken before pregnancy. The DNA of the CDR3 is TGTGCCAGCTCGCGGGGCCAGGCCTCTGGGGCCAACGTCCTGACTTTC. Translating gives CASSRGQASGANVLTF.